These T cell receptor beta chains were read from a single sample in a study of blood T cell repertoires in COVID-19. Only in-frame clones appear in the TCRdb table, and some are missing; sequencing was by immunoSEQ multiplex PCR. The sample includes about 140,000 clones, 60% to 85% of them seen just once. Sequenced sample: peripheral blood. The receptors come from a man in his fifties with acute or convalescent COVID-19. Each CDR3 is given with its conserved first and last residue. The D gene is left open where the match is weak. Clone size is shown for a subset of rows, as once, few, many or a class of expanded clone.

clone_size: once; cdr3_length: 16; v_call: TRBV18; d_call: NA; j_call: TRBJ2-5; cdr3_nt: TGTGCCAGCTCACCCTTGGGGGGGGCCCCCCAAGAGACCCAGTACTTC; cdr3_aa: CASSPLGGAPQETQYF
clone_size: once; cdr3_length: 20; v_call: TRBV21-1; d_call: NA; j_call: TRBJ2-5; cdr3_nt: TGTGCCAGCAGCAAAGACGGTGGGACTAGCGGGGGGGCCCGTAAAGAGACCCAGTACTTC; cdr3_aa: CASSKDGGTSGGARKETQYF
clone_size: NA; cdr3_length: 15; v_call: TRBV5-1; d_call: TRBD1; j_call: TRBJ2-7; cdr3_nt: TGCGCCAGCAGCCAAAGACCGACAGGGTCCTACGAGCAGTACTTC; cdr3_aa: CASSQRPTGSYEQYF
clone_size: NA; cdr3_length: 13; v_call: TRBV12-3/TRBV12-4; d_call: NA; j_call: TRBJ1-5; cdr3_nt: TGTGCCAGCAGTTACAGGGGCAATCAGCCCCAGCATTTT; cdr3_aa: CASSYRGNQPQHF
clone_size: few; cdr3_length: 15; v_call: TRBV7-3; d_call: NA; j_call: TRBJ2-2; cdr3_nt: TGTGCCAGCAGCTTAGGAGGCCACGGCACCGGGGAGCTGTTTTTT; cdr3_aa: CASSLGGHGTGELFF
clone_size: NA; cdr3_length: 19; v_call: TRBV4-1; d_call: NA; j_call: TRBJ1-2; cdr3_nt: TGCGCCAGCAGCCAAGTTTCCCCGACGCAGGGAGGGGCTAACTATGGCTACACCTTC; cdr3_aa: CASSQVSPTQGGANYGYTF
clone_size: NA; cdr3_length: 19; v_call: TRBV7-6; d_call: TRBD2; j_call: TRBJ2-7; cdr3_nt: TGTGCCAGCAGCCTCCTCATCGGACTAGCGGGGGCGCCCCCCCCCGAGCAGTACTTC; cdr3_aa: CASSLLIGLAGAPPPEQYF
clone_size: NA; cdr3_length: 15; v_call: TRBV28; d_call: TRBD2; j_call: TRBJ2-5; cdr3_nt: TGTGCCAGCAGTGTTTCAGCGGGGGGGGCAGAGACCCAGTACTTC; cdr3_aa: CASSVSAGGAETQYF
clone_size: NA; cdr3_length: 13; v_call: TRBV18; d_call: TRBD2; j_call: TRBJ2-5; cdr3_nt: TGTGCCAGCTCAGCCGGACTAGCAGAGACCCAGTACTTC; cdr3_aa: CASSAGLAETQYF
clone_size: once; cdr3_length: 14; v_call: TRBV24-1; d_call: TRBD2; j_call: TRBJ2-3; cdr3_nt: TGTGCCACCAGTGGACTAGCGGGGGGAGATACGCAGTATTTT; cdr3_aa: CATSGLAGGDTQYF
clone_size: NA; cdr3_length: 15; v_call: TRBV24-1; d_call: NA; j_call: TRBJ1-2; cdr3_nt: TGTGCCACCCAAGGCGGGGGCGGCGAAAACTATGGCTACACCTTC; cdr3_aa: CATQGGGGENYGYTF
clone_size: NA; cdr3_length: 16; v_call: TRBV30; d_call: NA; j_call: TRBJ1-1; cdr3_nt: TGTGCCTGGAGTCTACGGGGGGCGCCTGGGCACACTGAAGCTTTCTTT; cdr3_aa: CAWSLRGAPGHTEAFF
clone_size: once; cdr3_length: 16; v_call: TRBV19; d_call: TRBD1; j_call: TRBJ1-5; cdr3_nt: TGTGCCAGTAGTATGGTCAGGGGGCGAGGCAATCAGCCCCAGCATTTT; cdr3_aa: CASSMVRGRGNQPQHF
clone_size: few; cdr3_length: 15; v_call: TRBV10-3; d_call: TRBD2; j_call: TRBJ2-1; cdr3_nt: TGTGCCATCAGTGTAGCGGGGCCCCCTGGCAATGAGCAGTTCTTC; cdr3_aa: CAISVAGPPGNEQFF
clone_size: once; cdr3_length: 15; v_call: TRBV28; d_call: TRBD1; j_call: TRBJ1-1; cdr3_nt: TGTGCCAGCAGTTTGATAGGACAGGGGGTCACTGAAGCTTTCTTT; cdr3_aa: CASSLIGQGVTEAFF
clone_size: NA; cdr3_length: 16; v_call: TRBV14; d_call: NA; j_call: TRBJ1-1; cdr3_nt: TGTGCCAGCAGCCAAGATCTCGTGGGGCTCGGCACTGAAGCTTTCTTT; cdr3_aa: CASSQDLVGLGTEAFF
clone_size: NA; cdr3_length: 16; v_call: TRBV30; d_call: NA; j_call: TRBJ2-2; cdr3_nt: TGTGCCTGGAACCCTCCTGAGGAACCGAACACCGGGGAGCTGTTTTTT; cdr3_aa: CAWNPPEEPNTGELFF
clone_size: NA; cdr3_length: 15; v_call: TRBV6-5; d_call: NA; j_call: TRBJ1-1; cdr3_nt: TGTGCCAGCAGTTCATCATTCACTATGAACACTGAAGCTTTCTTT; cdr3_aa: CASSSSFTMNTEAFF
clone_size: NA; cdr3_length: 14; v_call: TRBV30; d_call: NA; j_call: TRBJ2-2; cdr3_nt: TGTGCCTGGAGTAGAGCGGGTAACACCGGGGAGCTGTTTTTT; cdr3_aa: CAWSRAGNTGELFF
clone_size: NA; cdr3_length: 13; v_call: TRBV7-8; d_call: NA; j_call: TRBJ2-1; cdr3_nt: TGTGCCAGCAGCTTAGTGGGCAGGAATGAGCAGTTCTTC; cdr3_aa: CASSLVGRNEQFF
clone_size: NA; cdr3_length: 13; v_call: TRBV11-2; d_call: NA; j_call: TRBJ1-2; cdr3_nt: TGTGCCAGCAGCTTAGTCAGGGGTAATGGCTACACCTTC; cdr3_aa: CASSLVRGNGYTF
clone_size: NA; cdr3_length: 14; v_call: TRBV5-1; d_call: TRBD1; j_call: TRBJ2-5; cdr3_nt: TGCGCCAGCAGTTCCCCGGACAGGGGGGAGACCCAGTACTTC; cdr3_aa: CASSSPDRGETQYF
clone_size: NA; cdr3_length: 14; v_call: TRBV18; d_call: NA; j_call: TRBJ1-6; cdr3_nt: TGTGCCAGCTCACGATCTCAGGAAAATTCACCCCTCCACTTT; cdr3_aa: CASSRSQENSPLHF
clone_size: NA; cdr3_length: 13; v_call: TRBV3-1/TRBV3-2; d_call: NA; j_call: TRBJ1-5; cdr3_nt: TGTGCCAGCAGCCAGACTAAAGATCAGCCCCAGCATTTT; cdr3_aa: CASSQTKDQPQHF
clone_size: NA; cdr3_length: 13; v_call: TRBV5-1; d_call: NA; j_call: TRBJ1-1; cdr3_nt: TGCGCCAGCAGCCCCGGGGGGGGGCCTGAAGCTTTCTTT; cdr3_aa: CASSPGGGPEAFF
clone_size: NA; cdr3_length: 13; v_call: TRBV19; d_call: TRBD1; j_call: TRBJ2-3; cdr3_nt: TGTGCCACCTTGGGGGACAGACCAGATACGCAGTATTTT; cdr3_aa: CATLGDRPDTQYF
clone_size: NA; cdr3_length: 15; v_call: TRBV30; d_call: TRBD2; j_call: TRBJ2-3; cdr3_nt: TGTGCCTGGAGTGTACAGTCGGGGGGGCCAGGTACGCAGTATTTT; cdr3_aa: CAWSVQSGGPGTQYF
clone_size: NA; cdr3_length: 13; v_call: TRBV6-5; d_call: TRBD1; j_call: TRBJ1-2; cdr3_nt: TGTGCCAGCTCGTATACAGGGGACCATGGCTACACCTTC; cdr3_aa: CASSYTGDHGYTF
clone_size: NA; cdr3_length: 14; v_call: TRBV5-1; d_call: NA; j_call: TRBJ1-2; cdr3_nt: TGCGCCAGCAGCTTGGGACAGACTTTCTATGGCTACACCTTC; cdr3_aa: CASSLGQTFYGYTF
clone_size: NA; cdr3_length: 14; v_call: TRBV7-9; d_call: TRBD1; j_call: TRBJ1-2; cdr3_nt: TGTGCCAGCAGCTTGGGACAGGGGCGCTATGGCTACACCTTC; cdr3_aa: CASSLGQGRYGYTF
clone_size: once; cdr3_length: 15; v_call: TRBV21-1; d_call: NA; j_call: TRBJ1-1; cdr3_nt: TGTGCCAGCAGCTCAAAAGCAGGGTTGAACACTGAAGCTTTCTTT; cdr3_aa: CASSSKAGLNTEAFF
clone_size: few; cdr3_length: 17; v_call: TRBV19; d_call: TRBD1; j_call: TRBJ1-6; cdr3_nt: TGTGCCAGTAGTATAACCCCCCCTGGACAGGGTGGGTCACCCCTCCACTTT; cdr3_aa: CASSITPPGQGGSPLHF
clone_size: NA; cdr3_length: 11; v_call: TRBV27; d_call: NA; j_call: TRBJ2-1; cdr3_nt: TGTGCCAGCAGTAGCTACAGGGTAGAGTTCTTC; cdr3_aa: CASSSYRVEFF
clone_size: NA; cdr3_length: 17; v_call: TRBV3-1/TRBV3-2; d_call: TRBD2; j_call: TRBJ2-1; cdr3_nt: TGTGCCAGCAGCCAAGCAACACCGGGACTACTCGCACCTGAGCAGTTCTTC; cdr3_aa: CASSQATPGLLAPEQFF
clone_size: NA; cdr3_length: 15; v_call: TRBV5-1; d_call: TRBD1; j_call: TRBJ2-3; cdr3_nt: TGCGCCAGCAGCTTGCTACAGGGGGAACTCGGTACGCAGTATTTT; cdr3_aa: CASSLLQGELGTQYF
clone_size: NA; cdr3_length: 14; v_call: TRBV28; d_call: NA; j_call: TRBJ1-4; cdr3_nt: TGTGCCAGCAGTGCCGCCGGAGTTAATGAAAAACTGTTTTTT; cdr3_aa: CASSAAGVNEKLFF
clone_size: NA; cdr3_length: 16; v_call: TRBV5-6; d_call: NA; j_call: TRBJ2-5; cdr3_nt: TGTGCCAGCAGCTCCTGGTCGGCCCCAGGGCAAGAGACCCAGTACTTC; cdr3_aa: CASSSWSAPGQETQYF
clone_size: NA; cdr3_length: 16; v_call: TRBV11-2; d_call: NA; j_call: TRBJ1-5; cdr3_nt: TGTGCCAGCAGCTTAGTTGGGGGGTATAGCAATCAGCCCCAGCATTTT; cdr3_aa: CASSLVGGYSNQPQHF
clone_size: NA; cdr3_length: 19; v_call: TRBV4-1; d_call: TRBD1; j_call: TRBJ1-6; cdr3_nt: TGCGCCAGCAGCCAGGGCCGTAAGACAGGGAGCTCCTATAATTCACCCCTCCACTTT; cdr3_aa: CASSQGRKTGSSYNSPLHF
clone_size: few; cdr3_length: 14; v_call: TRBV6-5; d_call: NA; j_call: TRBJ1-3; cdr3_nt: TGTGCCAGCAGTTACTCAGGACTCGGAAACACCATATATTTT; cdr3_aa: CASSYSGLGNTIYF
clone_size: few; cdr3_length: 18; v_call: TRBV13; d_call: TRBD1; j_call: TRBJ2-1; cdr3_nt: TGTGCCAGCGGCCGCCGGACAGGGGCATTTCCCAACTACAATGAGCAGTTCTTC; cdr3_aa: CASGRRTGAFPNYNEQFF
clone_size: NA; cdr3_length: 15; v_call: TRBV5-5; d_call: TRBD1; j_call: TRBJ2-4; cdr3_nt: TGTGCCAGCAGCCCAGGGGGCTTGGCCAAAAACATTCAGTACTTC; cdr3_aa: CASSPGGLAKNIQYF